The 20 T cell receptor beta chains in this list originate from one sample, sequenced in a study of identical twins. In TCRdb, the 5' RACE reads were re-called with MiXCR into one record per CDR3 protein. The sample records 1.5 million to 2 million distinct CDR3 sequences, more than 30% being singletons. The specimen sequenced was cord blood. The receptor set was obtained from a newborn girl in good health.

This clonotype was seen a handful of times. The chain employs TRBV28 and TRBJ2-5; D is possibly TRBD2 (5 bases). Germline lookup yields CDR1 MDHEN and CDR2 SYDVKM. The CDR3 runs 14 residues. V was pared by 3 bases and J by 7 bases, with 15 bases between. The CDR3: CASSLPTRVGTQYF. DNA of the CDR3: TGTGCCAGCAGTTTGCCTACTAGGGTGGGGACCCAGTACTTC.

The rearrangement joins TRBV30 to TRBJ1-3; TRBD1 agrees at 10 bases. CDR3 length: 17 residues. The V and J ends lost 2 bases and 0 bases, in that order; junction bases with no gene match: 7. The germline V gene has CDR1 GTSNPN and CDR2 SVGIG (reference sequence). In DNA, the CDR3 is TGTGCCTGGAGTCGGGACAGGGGCCAAATCTCTGGAAACACCATATATTTT. Encoded protein: CAWSRDRGQISGNTIYF.

The chain recombines TRBV16 with TRBJ2-1, with D unclear. The CDR3 is 14 amino acids. Germline CDR1 is KGHSY and CDR2 is FQNENV. Trimming removed 0 bases at V and 9 bases at J, with 12 bases between. CDR3 protein: CASSQSTPISEQFF. The CDR3 DNA reads TGTGCCAGCAGCCAATCGACCCCGATCAGTGAGCAGTTCTTC.

This clonotype was detected a few times. The chain combines TRBV18 with TRBJ2-4; tentative D call: TRBD1 (5 bases). Germline CDR1 reads KGHSH; CDR2 reads LQKENI. The CDR3 is 14 amino acids. V dropped 5 bases and J dropped 9 bases, with 17 bases sitting between them. CDR3 sequence reads: CASSFAPQGIIQYF. The CDR3 DNA follows: TGTGCCAGCTCATTCGCGCCCCAGGGTATCATTCAGTACTTC.

The chain joins TRBV5-1 to TRBJ2-1; TRBD2 agrees at 13 bases. CDR3 length: 17 residues. CDR1 and CDR2 from the germline V gene are SGHRS and YFSETQ. The ends lost 0 bases at V and 4 bases at J; junction bases unmatched: 4. Here the CDR3 reads CASSLAWGLAGYNEQFF. CDR3 nucleotides: TGCGCCAGCAGCTTGGCCTGGGGACTAGCGGGGTACAATGAGCAGTTCTTC.

The chain employs TRBV7-9 and TRBJ2-3; a weak D match, TRBD1 (5 bases). V was cut by 0 bases and J by 1 base, with 14 bases left in between. The CDR3 extends over 17 amino acids. Germline assignment: CDR1 SEHNR and CDR2 FQNEAQ (reference sequence). The CDR3 spells CASSLATLREGTDTQYF. CDR3 coding DNA: TGTGCCAGCAGCTTAGCCACCCTCAGGGAAGGCACAGATACGCAGTATTTT. Full variable domain (rest looked up from reference TRBV7-9 and TRBJ2-3): DTGVSQNPRHKITKRGQNVTFRCDPISEHNRLYWYRQTLGQGPEFLTYFQNEAQLEKSRLLSDRFSAERPKGSFSTLEIQRTEQGDSAMYLCASSLATLREGTDTQYFGPGTRLTVL.

This clonotype was seen repeatedly, ten times or more. Germline and junction disagree at one end, which may indicate a read error. This rearrangement joins TRBV5-1 to TRBJ1-5; no clear D gene. Germline V gives CDR1 SGHRS, CDR2 YFSETQ. The CDR3 consists of 13 residues. The DNA for the CDR3 is TGTGCCAGCAGTTTAGTCAGCAATCAGCCCCAGCATTTT. Translating it yields CASSLVSNQPQHF.

The V and J genes are TRBV3-1 and TRBJ2-5; a weak D match, TRBD2 (7 bases). The V end lost 1 base, the J end lost 11 bases, and 17 bases lay between the germline ends. Germline V gives CDR1 LGHDT, CDR2 YNNKEL (reference sequence). This CDR3 is built from 14 residues. The chain's CDR3 is CASSQVAGDNEQYF. The CDR3 nucleotides are TGTGCCAGCAGCCAAGTGGCGGGGGACAATGAGCAGTACTTC.

The table lists this clonotype with many counts. The genes are TRBV24-1 and TRBJ2-1; D gene uncertain. Germline V gene lookup returns CDR1 KGHDR and CDR2 SFDVKD. V lost 3 bases, J lost 4 bases, and 12 bases lay in between. The CDR3 extends over 15 amino acids. The CDR3 protein is CATSDPGRSYNEQFF. In DNA, the CDR3 is TGTGCCACCAGTGATCCCGGACGGAGTTACAATGAGCAGTTCTTC.

This clonotype was recorded at least ten times. The chain employs TRBV10-3 and TRBJ2-1; perhaps D is TRBD1 or TRBD2 (5 bases each). Trimming removed 9 bases from V and 9 bases from J, with 12 bases in between. The CDR3 spans 11 residues. Germline CDR1 and CDR2: ENHRY and SYGVKD. CDR3 DNA: TGTGCCATTTCATCAGGGAGTGAGCAGTTCTTC. It is translated as CAISSGSEQFF.

Worth noting for this clonotype: This may be a read error, as it is one base from a much larger clone. This sequence joins TRBV20-1 and TRBJ2-1; the match to TRBD1 covers 9 bases. The CDR3 has 13 amino acids. Germline loops: CDR1 DFQATT, CDR2 SNEGSKA (reference sequence). The junction had 12 bases not matched to a gene; V was cut back by 8 bases and J by 10 bases. CDR3 residues: CSTTGTGFYEQFF. In DNA form, the CDR3 reads TGCAGTACAACCGGGACAGGGTTCTACGAGCAGTTCTTC.

This clonotype was counted a few times. The chain is built from TRBV9 and TRBJ2-7; TRBD2 agrees at 11 bases. From germline, CDR1 is SGDLS and CDR2 YYNGEE. There are 17 residues in the CDR3. V lost 0 bases and J lost 2; bases outside the gene matches: 7. CDR3 in DNA: TGTGCCAGCAGCGTAGGCACTGGGACTAGCGGTCCCTACGAGCAGTACTTC. This encodes CASSVGTGTSGPYEQYF.

The chain combines TRBV5-1 with TRBJ2-1; 8 positions match TRBD2. Trimming at V came to 2 bases and at J to 6 bases, leaving 1 base not matched to a gene. Germline CDR1 SGHRS, CDR2 YFSETQ. The CDR3 contains 13 residues. The CDR3 loop reads CASSLLAANEQFF. The DNA for the CDR3 is TGCGCCAGCAGCTTACTAGCGGCCAATGAGCAGTTCTTC.

This rearrangement joins TRBV20-1 to TRBJ2-4; 10 bases align to TRBD2. V trimming: 7 bases; J trimming: 9 bases; junction bases outside the gene matches: 6. The CDR3 totals 12 residues. Germline V gives CDR1 DFQATT, CDR2 SNEGSKA (reference sequence). Written as DNA, the CDR3 is TGCAGTGAAGAAGCGGGGGGGGGCATTCAGTACTTC. This codes for CSEEAGGGIQYF.

This clonotype was counted a few times. The CDR3 DNA sequence: TGTGCCAGCAGTGAGCCCACGGCGACAGAAGACGAGCAGTACTTC. Translated: CASSEPTATEDEQYF. V is TRBV6-1 and J is TRBJ2-7; TRBD1 might be the D (5 bases). CDR1 is MNHNS and CDR2 is SASEGT in the germline V gene. V was clipped by 3 bases and J by 5 bases, with 17 bases between them. The CDR3 has 15 amino acids.

The V call is TRBV28, the J call TRBJ1-6; no clear D. This CDR3 is built from 14 residues. Trimming shortened V by 5 bases and J by 10 bases, and 15 bases separated the two germline ends. Germline loops: CDR1 MDHEN, CDR2 SYDVKM. In nucleotides, the CDR3 is TGTGCCAGCAGTCCCACGGGCTACGGGTCACCCCTCCACTTT. Amino acids: CASSPTGYGSPLHF.

The chain carries TRBV6-2 or TRBV6-3 and TRBJ2-5; possible D gene TRBD1, 6 bases. CDR1 is MNHEY, CDR2 SVGEGT, per germline. V gave up 2 bases and J gave up 11 bases, with 21 bases separating them. The length of the CDR3 is 15 residues. CDR3 residues: CASSYVPGQGNEQYF. The CDR3 DNA reads TGTGCCAGCAGTTACGTCCCGGGACAAGGCAATGAGCAGTACTTC.

This clonotype was seen more than once but under ten times. Being one base from a much bigger clone, this may be a read error. The gene calls are TRBV28 and TRBJ2-7; 8 bases map to TRBD1. J gave up 5 bases and V 1 base, and 1 base lay outside the gene matches. The CDR3 loop spans 13 amino acids. Germline CDR1 MDHEN, CDR2 SYDVKM. CDR3 coding DNA: TGTGCCAGCAGTTTATCAGGGGGCCACGAGCAGTACTTC. It specifies CASSLSGGHEQYF.

The chain employs TRBV20-1 and TRBJ2-1; 7 nucleotides agree with TRBD2. The CDR3 runs 16 residues. CDR1 and CDR2 from the germline V gene are DFQATT and SNEGSKA (reference sequence). V lost 3 bases, J lost 0 bases, and 8 bases stayed unmatched. CDR3 sequence (DNA): TGCAGTGCTAGCGTTCCCTTAGCGGGCTCCTACAATGAGCAGTTCTTC. Translated, it gives CSASVPLAGSYNEQFF.

Written as DNA, the CDR3 is TGTGCCAGCAGCTTCGTTGGACAGGCGGGTCAGCCCCAGCATTTT. Translating it yields CASSFVGQAGQPQHF. The V and J genes are TRBV7-9 and TRBJ1-5; 7 positions agree with TRBD1. Germline assignment: CDR1 SEHNR and CDR2 FQNEAQ (reference sequence). The CDR3 spans 15 residues. Trimming took 3 bases from V and 6 from J; bases not matched to a gene: 8.